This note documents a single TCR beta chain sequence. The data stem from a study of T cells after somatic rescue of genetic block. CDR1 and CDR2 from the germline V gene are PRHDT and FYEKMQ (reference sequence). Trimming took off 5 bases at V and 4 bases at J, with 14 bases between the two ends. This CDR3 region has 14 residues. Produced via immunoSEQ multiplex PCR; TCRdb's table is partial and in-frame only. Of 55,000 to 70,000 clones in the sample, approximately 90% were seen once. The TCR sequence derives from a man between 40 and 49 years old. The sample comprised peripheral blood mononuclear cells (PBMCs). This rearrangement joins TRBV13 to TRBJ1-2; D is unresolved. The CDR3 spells CASSPAWYGYGYTF. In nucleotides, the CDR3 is TGTGCCAGCAGCCCCGCGTGGTACGGCTATGGCTACACCTTC. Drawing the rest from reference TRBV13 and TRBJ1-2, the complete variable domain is AAGVIQSPRHLIKEKRETATLKCYPIPRHDTVYWYQQGPGQDPQFLISFYEKMQSDKGSIPDRFSAQQFSDYHSELNMSSLELGDSALYFCASSPAWYGYGYTFGSGTRLTVV.